This T cell receptor (beta chain) was documented in a study of blood T cell repertoires in COVID-19. Generated by immunoSEQ multiplex PCR, the TCRdb table keeps only in-frame clones and is missing some. The sample carries just over 60,000 clones, under 85% recorded once. The CDR3 totals 15 residues. Germline lookup yields CDR1 LNHDA and CDR2 SQIVND (reference sequence). The germline V and J ends were trimmed by 5 bases and 1 base, with 14 bases remaining between them. The sequenced sample consisted of peripheral blood. The origin of this receptor is a woman of 80 years or more with active or convalescent COVID-19. The chain couples TRBV19 to TRBJ1-1; D uncertain. CDR3 DNA: TGTGCCAGTAGTTCCCATAGTAGTTGGAACACTGAAGCTTTCTTT. It specifies CASSSHSSWNTEAFF.